This TCR beta chain was captured by sequencing in a study of blood T cells in healthy people across ages. Sample-barcoded 5' priming and a J-beta primer mix drove a second PCR of roughly 6 to 12 cycles. TCRdb ran MiXCR on the 5' RACE reads and lists one entry per CDR3 protein. The repertoire consists of 1.6 million or so distinct CDR3 sequences, with about 31% occurring once and the leading ten covering over 9%. Trimming cost V 3 bases and J 0 bases; bases outside gene matches: 4. The CDR3 is 15 amino acids. In this sample, this clonotype turned up many times. The study isolated at least 6.5 million PBMCs from each sample.

The sample taken for sequencing was blood. This clonotype was sampled from a woman aged 30 to 39 in good health. The rearrangement links TRBV12-3 or TRBV12-4 to TRBJ2-7; 8 bases align to TRBD1. The CDR3 reads CASSLGRGLSYEQYF. The CDR3 coding sequence is TGTGCCAGCAGTTTGGGCAGGGGGCTCTCCTACGAGCAGTACTTC.